Detailed here is one TCR beta chain. These data belong to a study of T cell clonotyping in hematopoietic cell transplantation. TCRdb keeps only in-frame clones here, not all; method: immunoSEQ multiplex PCR. The data contain about 11,000 clones, less than 95% of them singletons. The V end was cut by 9 bases, the J end by 5 bases, with 15 bases between. The CDR3 runs to 13 residues. Germline values: CDR1 PRHDT, CDR2 FYEKMQ (reference sequence). The TCR comes from a woman aged 45-59 years in good health. Some clones in this sample may be carry-over from other donors' samples. The sequenced material came from peripheral blood mononuclear cells. V usage is TRBV13 and J usage is TRBJ2-3; D may be TRBD1 (6 bases). The CDR3 nucleotides read TGTGCCAGTTTAAAACAGGGACGAGATACGCAGTATTTT. Its protein is CASLKQGRDTQYF.